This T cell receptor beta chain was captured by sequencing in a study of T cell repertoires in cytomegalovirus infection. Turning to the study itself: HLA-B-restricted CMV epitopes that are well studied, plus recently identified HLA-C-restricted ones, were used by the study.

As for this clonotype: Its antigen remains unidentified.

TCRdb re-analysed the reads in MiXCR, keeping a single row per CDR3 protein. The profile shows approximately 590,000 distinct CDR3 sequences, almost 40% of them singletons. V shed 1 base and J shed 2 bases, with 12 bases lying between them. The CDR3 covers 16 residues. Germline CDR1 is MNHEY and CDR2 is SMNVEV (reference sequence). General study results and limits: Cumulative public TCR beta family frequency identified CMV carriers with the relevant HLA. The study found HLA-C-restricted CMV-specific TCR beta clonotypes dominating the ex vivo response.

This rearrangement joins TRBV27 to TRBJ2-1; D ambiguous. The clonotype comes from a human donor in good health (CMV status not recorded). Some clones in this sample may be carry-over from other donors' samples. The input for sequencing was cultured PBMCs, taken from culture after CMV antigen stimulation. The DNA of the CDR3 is TGTGCCAGCAGTTTATACAGAACTACTACCTACAATGAGCAGTTCTTC. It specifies CASSLYRTTTYNEQFF.